The 21 T cell receptor beta chains below all came from one sample that was sequenced in a study of cytomegalovirus exposure and HLA in healthy donors. Primers included in the PCR were 60 Vbeta and 13 Jbeta primers. Sequencing used immunoSEQ multiplex PCR; TCRdb keeps in-frame clones, though not all of them. This repertoire shows about 110,000 clones, roughly 80% found once; its top ten account for 1.3%. Sequenced sample: PBMCs. The receptors come from a woman between 25 and 40 years old in good health and CMV-seronegative.

The CDR3 is CAWNFGQGGPEAFF. CDR3 DNA: TGTGCCTGGAACTTCGGACAGGGAGGCCCCGAAGCTTTCTTT. The chain is built from TRBV30 and TRBJ1-1; 8 nucleotides match TRBD1. The CDR3 contains 14 residues. The V gene end was trimmed by 4 bases and the J gene end by 8 bases; junction bases not matched to a gene: 12. Germline lookup yields CDR1 GTSNPN and CDR2 SVGIG (reference sequence). Complete variable domain (other parts from reference TRBV30 and TRBJ1-1): SQTIHQWPATLVQPVGSPLSLECTVEGTSNPNLYWYRQAAGRGLQLLFYSVGIGQISSEVPQNLSASRPQDRQFILSSKKLLLSDSGFYLCAWNFGQGGPEAFFGQGTRLTVV.

J is TRBJ1-5 and V is TRBV15; D not certain. V was trimmed by 3 bases and J by 1 base, leaving 4 bases between them. The germline CDR1 and CDR2 sequences are LNHNV and YYDKDF (reference sequence). The CDR3 is 13 amino acids. The CDR3 region has the DNA TGTGCCACCAGCAGTCAAAGCAATCAGCCCCAGCATTTT. Translated: CATSSQSNQPQHF.

This CDR3 reads CASSLAGENEQFF. CDR3 bases: TGTGCCAGCAGTCTAGCGGGAGAAAATGAGCAGTTCTTC. The rearrangement uses TRBV28 and TRBJ2-1; 10 bases are shared with TRBD2. Germline CDR1 MDHEN, CDR2 SYDVKM. J gave up 7 bases and V 5 bases, and 2 bases lay outside the gene matches. The CDR3 has 13 amino acids.

The J gene is TRBJ2-7, the V gene TRBV28; D might be TRBD1 (5 bases). Germline CDR1 reads MDHEN; CDR2 reads SYDVKM. Trimming stripped 1 base from V and 3 bases from J, with 10 bases between. This CDR3 is built from 14 residues. CDR3 region: CASSLLPGFYEQYF. The CDR3 DNA reads TGTGCCAGCAGTTTATTGCCAGGGTTCTACGAGCAGTACTTC.

The V gene is TRBV6-4, the J gene TRBJ2-1; 9 nucleotides align to TRBD1. CDR3 length equals 16 residues. Germline CDR1 reads MRHNA; CDR2 reads SNTAGT. Trimming took 0 bases from V and 8 from J; bases not matched to a gene: 8. CDR3 loop: CASSDSMGTGGDEQFF. The CDR3 nucleotides read TGTGCCAGCAGTGACTCAATGGGAACAGGGGGCGATGAGCAGTTCTTC.

There are a few counts of this clone. J is TRBJ1-6 and V is TRBV19; D perhaps matches TRBD1 (6 bases). This CDR3 contains 16 residues. CDR1 and CDR2 (germline): LNHDA, SQIVND (reference sequence). The V end was cut by 2 bases, the J end by 3 bases, with 11 bases between. The CDR3 reads CASSITDRLYNSPLHF. The DNA for the CDR3 is TGTGCCAGTAGTATAACCGACAGGCTCTATAATTCACCCCTCCACTTT.

V is TRBV6-5 and J is TRBJ2-3, with 8 positions matching TRBD1. V dropped 5 bases and J dropped 2; count of bases not matched to a gene: 3. Per germline, CDR1 MNHEY and CDR2 SVGAGI. This CDR3 comprises 14 residues. The CDR3 reads CASSRQGITDTQYF. The CDR3 DNA reads as TGTGCCAGCAGTAGACAGGGGATCACAGATACGCAGTATTTT.

The V call is TRBV7-9, the J call TRBJ2-1, with 7 bases fitting TRBD1. Germline V CDR1 and CDR2: SEHNR, FQNEAQ (reference sequence). CDR3 length: 15 residues. V was clipped by 5 bases and J by 10 bases; unmatched bases: 14. The CDR3 nucleotides read TGTGCCAGCAGCCACAGGGGCGCGGCGGCACCCGAGCAGTTCTTC. It codes for CASSHRGAAAPEQFF.

This clone was counted only a few times. The rearrangement links TRBV19 to TRBJ2-7, with D hard to call. Trimming left V 3 bases short and J 4 bases short, with 10 bases between. This CDR3 has 13 amino acids. Per the germline V gene, CDR1 is LNHDA and CDR2 is SQIVND (reference sequence). The CDR3 loop is CASSITQAYEQYF. Written as DNA, the CDR3 is TGTGCCAGTAGTATCACTCAGGCTTACGAGCAGTACTTC.

Only one count was recorded for this clone. The chain recombines TRBV4-3 with TRBJ1-2; 9 bases line up with TRBD1. The CDR3 is 15 amino acids. V was clipped by 1 base and J by 4 bases; unmatched bases: 4. CDR1 LGHNA and CDR2 YSLEER come from the germline V gene. CDR3 bases: TGCGCCAGCAGCCAAGCGCTGACAGGGGGCTATGGCTACACCTTC. It codes for CASSQALTGGYGYTF.

This rearrangement joins TRBV6-5 to TRBJ2-7, with 7 bases lining up with TRBD1. CDR1 and CDR2 from the germline V gene are MNHEY and SVGAGI. J lost 6 bases, V lost 5 bases, and 10 bases had no gene match. This CDR3 region has 14 residues. CDR3 sequence: CASSAKQGSSEQYF. In DNA, the CDR3 is TGTGCCAGCAGTGCTAAACAGGGGTCCAGCGAGCAGTACTTC.

J is TRBJ2-5 and V is TRBV18, with 8 bases lining up with TRBD1. The V and J ends lost 3 bases and 5 bases, in that order; junction bases with no gene match: 8. This CDR3 is 15 amino acids long. Germline V lookup: CDR1 KGHSH, CDR2 LQKENI. CDR3 nucleotides: TGTGCCAGCTCACCCGTTCCAGGGGGCATTGAGACCCAGTACTTC. Translated, it gives CASSPVPGGIETQYF.

In its sample, this clone was seen a few times. The chain combines TRBV30 with TRBJ1-6, with D hard to call. This CDR3 is 15 amino acids long. V shed 2 bases and J shed 10 bases, with 18 bases lying between them. Germline CDR1 GTSNPN, CDR2 SVGIG (reference sequence). The chain's CDR3 is CAWSPTGFRKSPLHF. As DNA, the CDR3 is TGTGCCTGGAGTCCGACGGGATTCCGTAAATCACCCCTCCACTTT. Full variable domain (rest looked up from reference TRBV30 and TRBJ1-6): SQTIHQWPATLVQPVGSPLSLECTVEGTSNPNLYWYRQAAGRGLQLLFYSVGIGQISSEVPQNLSASRPQDRQFILSSKKLLLSDSGFYLCAWSPTGFRKSPLHFGNGTRLTVT.

J is TRBJ1-1 and V is TRBV4-1; D unresolved. CDR3 length: 15 residues. V lost 1 base and J 1 base, leaving 10 bases between the germline ends. Per the germline V gene, CDR1 is MGHRA and CDR2 is YSYEKL. CDR3 protein: CASSQGWAQNTEAFF. DNA of the CDR3: TGCGCCAGCAGCCAAGGATGGGCTCAGAACACTGAAGCTTTCTTT.

The CDR3 sequence: CASRPGQGGLYEQYF. The CDR3 nucleotides are TGTGCCAGCAGACCTGGACAGGGAGGTTTATACGAGCAGTACTTC. The gene calls are TRBV6-6 and TRBJ2-5, with 8 nucleotides matching TRBD1. The J call is uncertain, as TRBJ2-7 better fits the DNA end. The CDR3 totals 15 residues. CDR1 and CDR2 from the germline V gene are MNHNY and SVGAGI (reference sequence).

The chain uses TRBV4-1 and TRBJ1-4; no clear D gene. Germline V gene data show CDR1 as MGHRA and CDR2 as YSYEKL. The CDR3 sequence is 16 residues long. V lost 0 bases and J 4 bases, leaving 12 bases between the germline ends. Written as DNA, the CDR3 is TGCGCCAGCAGCCAAGATTCGGGGTACATTAATGAAAAACTGTTTTTT. Translation gives CASSQDSGYINEKLFF.

The V gene is TRBV19, the J gene TRBJ1-3; 7 positions match TRBD1. Germline assignment: CDR1 LNHDA and CDR2 SQIVND (reference sequence). The CDR3 is made up of 14 amino acids. The trim removed 5 bases at V and 8 bases at J, leaving 9 bases unmatched. The CDR3 bases are TGTGCCAGTAGTTCCAATGACAGGGCGGACACCATATATTTT. This sequence encodes CASSSNDRADTIYF.

The chain links TRBV30 to TRBJ1-4; no clear D. CDR1 is GTSNPN, CDR2 SVGIG, per germline (reference sequence). This CDR3 has 14 amino acids. V was trimmed by 0 bases and J by 4 bases, leaving 9 bases between them. In DNA form, the CDR3 reads TGTGCCTGGAGTGTCACGGGGAGTAATGAAAAACTGTTTTTT. Residues: CAWSVTGSNEKLFF.

The table lists this clone with a few counts. The chain is built from TRBV7-9 and TRBJ2-3; D is perhaps TRBD1 (6 bases). The V and J ends lost 3 bases and 3 bases respectively, with 13 bases between them. The germline CDR1 and CDR2 sequences are SEHNR and FQNEAQ (reference sequence). The CDR3 totals 15 residues. The CDR3, as DNA: TGTGCCAGCAGCTTCTACAGGGCTAAGACAGATACGCAGTATTTT. Amino acid sequence: CASSFYRAKTDTQYF.

The chain has TRBV25-1 and TRBJ1-2; a weak D match, TRBD1 (5 bases). CDR3 length: 14 amino acids. V was trimmed by 3 bases and J by 2 bases, leaving 10 bases between them. Per germline, CDR1 MGHDK and CDR2 SYGVNS. The CDR3, as DNA: TGTGCCAGCAGTGAGGGTTGGGGCAACTATGGCTACACCTTC. This sequence encodes CASSEGWGNYGYTF.

The chain joins TRBV5-1 to TRBJ2-1, with 10 bases lining up with TRBD2. The CDR3 is 16 amino acids. Per germline, CDR1 SGHRS and CDR2 YFSETQ. V shed 0 bases, J shed 5 bases, and the junction held 5 bases outside the gene matches. DNA for the CDR3: TGCGCCAGCAGCTTGGCAACTAGCGGGATAAACAATGAGCAGTTCTTC. Encoded protein: CASSLATSGINNEQFF.